This TCR beta chain was documented in a study of naive and memory T cell subsets listed by TCRdb under 2017. About the study as a whole: The figure summarizing these samples reported 10 blood donors, 7 tuberculin skin test biopsies and 3 saline control biopsies. As previously described, skin biopsies were taken from tuberculin skin test sites or from saline-injected control sites and processed for RNA extraction. Usually PCR2 was run as a SYBR Green qPCR and stopped at a set threshold, although low-input samples could use end-point PCR (roughly 6 cycles) instead. The full study reports these points: The potential sensitivity of the RNA-based method to TCR transcript changes with T cell activation and differentiation was acknowledged. The paper did not give details of skin biopsy collection and RNA processing, instead referencing earlier studies for those details. The higher numbers of TCRs at tuberculin skin test sites were interpreted as T cell infiltration of a delayed type IV hypersensitivity reaction. TCR sequences were reportedly obtained from both types of skin biopsy, with many more TCRs found at tuberculin skin test sites.

Preparation of the library involved UMI-ligation and nested PCR. The ligated cDNA was amplified in four rounds of PCR with nested alpha and beta constant region primers together with the SP2 primer. For the blood and skin samples, TCR RNA was reverse transcribed with SuperScript IV using primers for the alpha and beta constant regions. Using T4 RNA ligase 1, an oligonucleotide carrying both the Illumina SP2 primer and a UMI was ligated onto the 3' end of the cDNA. The 12-nucleotide UMI was composed of two random hexamers separated by an eight-base spacer, which was included to prevent hairpin formation. From the second PCR onward, TCR alpha and beta chain libraries were processed separately and dual indexed for multiplexing. After pooling, the indexed libraries were analyzed by capillary electrophoresis and sequenced on either an Illumina MiSeq or NextSeq. PhiX DNA at about 5-7% was spiked into libraries to increase base diversity and improve cluster recognition. The authors' analysis ran thus. Demultiplexor pulled UMIs out of read 2, joined the UMIs with the TCR sequence from read 1, and separated reads according to sample indices. V and J genes and V-J junctions were identified by Decombinator, and each TCR was assigned a five-part identifier that included V and J deletions. Collapsinator used UMIs to correct sequencing errors and PCR amplification heterogeneity, producing a UMI-based abundance for each TCR. CDR3Translator turned identifiers into nucleotide sequence, translated the nucleotide sequence into amino acids, and pulled out CDR3 regions based on terminal motifs. Error-corrected alpha and beta TCR counts from blood and skin were compared after normalization to input RNA amount. TCRdb itself trimmed the public reads at Q25 with fastp, ran MiXCR and retained productive beta chains. Each CDR3 protein gets just one entry, which takes the most common genes and DNA from the rows behind it. The V and J calls here are based on TCRdb, not the publication. The sample table shows around 13,000 distinct CDR3 sequences, and 4% to 6.5% are seen once. Of the sample, roughly 8% is held by the ten largest clones.

The label giving this sample's treatment or condition can be read as: skin biopsy from PPD injection site in Mantoux-positive individual. A robust, sensitive protocol for the amplification, sequencing and analysis of TCRs was described in the study, in which 3' ligation of a UMI-containing oligonucleotide to TCR cDNA was used. Tuberculin skin test biopsies came from sites injected with PPD in individuals with a positive Mantoux test. Before reverse transcription, total RNA that had not been cell sorted was treated with RQ1 DNase, with a target input of about 1 to 1,100 ng. To check how robust the pipeline was in samples where T cells make up a minority population, libraries were built from skin biopsies and whole blood. Cut back by 8 bases and 0 bases, the V and J ends lie 11 bases apart. CDR1 and CDR2 are read off the germline V gene (reference sequence) as DFQATT and SNEGSKA. The CDR3 runs 13 amino acids, cysteine and phenylalanine included. The DNA shown is the 39-base CDR3, in frame from base 1.

This clonotype was seen at least ten times. The clone's antigen remains unknown. No base quality information exists; no much larger clone differs at one position. The chain uses TRBV20-1 and TRBJ1-3; the D gene assignment is ambiguous. This specimen was skin, taken from a tuberculin skin test site. The TCR comes from an adult in good health. For the CDR3, the sequence is CSTKAFSGNTIYF. The base sequence is TGCAGTACTAAGGCGTTCTCTGGAAACACCATATATTTT.